Listed below are T cell receptor beta chains from one sample, sequenced in a study of siplizumab effects on memory and regulatory T cells. Using immunoSEQ multiplex PCR, the repertoire was profiled, and TCRdb retains in-frame clones only, with some absent. The data contain fewer than 120,000 clones, around 90% of them singletons. Sequenced: CD4+ T cells sorted from blood. Receptors originate from a human donor in good health. CDR3s include the opening cysteine and the closing phenylalanine or tryptophan. The order of the fields is V gene, J gene, D gene, clone size, CDR3 protein, CDR3 DNA. D genes are given only for firm matches. Expanded clones get a size class; other rows say once, few or many, or leave the size out.

TRBV27	TRBJ2-7	-	-	CASSSRPSLSYEQYF	TGTGCCAGCAGTTCCCGACCGAGCCTGAGCTACGAGCAGTACTTC
TRBV4-1	TRBJ2-4	-	-	CASSQGVSNLAKNIQYF	TGCGCCAGCAGCCAAGGAGTGTCTAACTTAGCCAAAAACATTCAGTACTTC
TRBV10-1	TRBJ2-2	-	-	CASSEGRRDGELFF	TGCGCCAGCAGTGAGGGCAGGCGCGACGGGGAGCTGTTTTTT
TRBV4-2	TRBJ1-6	-	-	CASSQDTNRRNFNSPLHF	TGTGCCAGCAGCCAAGATACGAACAGGCGGAACTTCAATTCACCCCTCCACTTT
TRBV5-6	TRBJ2-3	TRBD2	-	CASSLGRGTTQYF	TGTGCCAGCAGCTTGGGGCGGGGGACCACGCAGTATTTT
TRBV5-4	TRBJ1-1	-	once	CASSLEIAKNTEAFF	TGTGCCAGCAGCTTGGAGATAGCGAAGAACACTGAAGCTTTCTTT
TRBV7-9	TRBJ2-5	-	-	CASSLAAGTQETQYF	TGTGCCAGCAGCTTAGCGGCGGGCACCCAAGAGACCCAGTACTTC
TRBV14	TRBJ2-7	-	-	CASAQYSEAYEQYF	TGTGCCAGCGCCCAATATTCTGAGGCCTACGAGCAGTACTTC
TRBV15	TRBJ2-7	TRBD1	-	CATSRDPGGEQYF	TGTGCCACCAGCAGAGATCCAGGGGGCGAGCAGTACTTC
TRBV7-8	TRBJ2-7	-	-	CASSFGSSSYEQYF	TGTGCCAGCAGCTTCGGGAGCAGCTCCTACGAGCAGTACTTC
TRBV18	TRBJ2-7	-	-	CASSPAPDNSYEQYF	TGTGCCAGCTCGCCAGCCCCAGACAATTCATACGAGCAGTACTTC
TRBV18	TRBJ2-7	-	-	CASSPRETYEQYF	TGTGCCAGCTCACCACGGGAGACATACGAGCAGTACTTC
TRBV11-2	TRBJ1-2	-	-	CASSPRQRNYGYTF	TGTGCCAGCAGCCCTCGACAGAGGAACTATGGCTACACCTTC
TRBV7-9	TRBJ2-5	TRBD1	-	CASLRGTGEAQYF	TGTGCCAGCCTTCGCGGGACAGGGGAGGCCCAGTACTTC
TRBV6-1	TRBJ2-7	-	once	CASSDLGEQYF	TGTGCCAGCAGTGATCTTGGCGAGCAGTACTTC